This T cell receptor beta chain was sequenced for a study of blood T cell repertoires in COVID-19. About the research overall: Collection of acute and convalescent COVID-19 samples took place in the United States, Italy and Spain. Sources were T cells, B-cell-depleted T cells, or PBMCs; the material itself was cDNA or gDNA.

The CDR3 spans 14 residues. Per germline, CDR1 MNHEY and CDR2 SMNVEV (reference sequence). V shed 3 bases and J shed 8 bases, with 16 bases lying between them. Participants had their cohort set by participant-reported clinical history. In the source study's methods: Estimation of nucleated cell counts was performed using reference gene primer amplification. Method: immunoSEQ multiplex PCR; TCRdb's copy keeps in-frame clones and lacks some. D and trimming were read from the DNA, whereas the V and J calls and clone size are those reported in that table. The data show around 330,000 clones, with roughly 90% seen just once and roughly 2.5% held by the top ten.

The chain has TRBV27 and TRBJ1-2, with D unresolved. Sequenced material: PBMCs or T cells enriched from blood (not recorded which). The sequence derives from a man in his sixties who had recovered from COVID-19. CDR3 region: CASSFWGGSEGYTF. The CDR3 region has the DNA TGTGCCAGCAGTTTCTGGGGAGGGTCTGAAGGCTACACCTTC.